Below are 30 T cell receptor beta chains sequenced from a single sample in a study of T cell clonality in common variable immunodeficiency. Libraries were prepared by immunoSEQ multiplex PCR; TCRdb keeps only in-frame clonotypes and omits some of them. Recorded here are around 55,000 clones, none singletons. The sequencing sample was made of peripheral blood mononuclear cells. Receptors originate from a person between 18 and 69 years old in good health.

This clone showed up many times. The read stops 3 residues short of the end of the CDR3; the missing end is completed from the germline J gene. The J gene is TRBJ1-3, the V gene TRBV7-2; D perhaps matches TRBD1 (5 bases). Trimming stripped 5 bases from V and 0 bases from J, with 11 bases between. The germline V gene encodes CDR1 SGHTA and CDR2 FQGNSA. The CDR3 runs 15 residues. Partial CDR3 DNA: TGTGCCAGCAGCCGGAGGGGATCCTCTGGAAACACC. Translation: CASSRRGSSGNT. The entire CDR3 is CASSRRGSSGNTIYF.

This clone was recorded at least ten times. The read is 3 residues too short to cover the CDR3 end, so that end is filled in from the germline J gene. This chain links TRBV12-5 with TRBJ1-2; 7 nucleotides align to TRBD1. The CDR3 contains 15 residues. CDR1 is LGHNT and CDR2 is FRNRAP in the germline V gene. The CDR3 loop reads CASGLDRLTGYGYTF. Partial CDR3 DNA: TGTGCTAGTGGTTTGGACCGCCTGACAGGGTACGGC. Complete variable domain (other parts from reference TRBV12-5 and TRBJ1-2): DARVTQTPRHKVTEMGQEVTMRCQPILGHNTVFWYRQTMMQGLELLAYFRNRAPLDDSGMPKDRFSAEMPDATLATLKIQPSEPRDSAVYFCASGLDRLTGYGYTFGSGTRLTVV.

Many counts were recorded for this clone. The read falls 3 residues short of the CDR3 end, and the missing part is taken from the germline J gene. The chain joins TRBV19 to TRBJ2-3; TRBD2 matches at 9 bases. The V and J ends lost 3 bases and 5 bases, in that order; junction bases with no gene match: 9. CDR1 is LNHDA and CDR2 is SQIVND in the germline V gene (reference sequence). The CDR3 loop spans 16 amino acids. The chain's CDR3 is CASSIIAGERIDTQYF. CDR3 DNA, as far as it was read: TGTGCCAGTAGTATCATAGCGGGAGAGAGGATAGATACG.

This clone occurred many times. The missing CDR3 end, 3 residues past where the read stops, is filled in from the germline J gene. The chain uses TRBV7-2 and TRBJ1-1, with D perhaps TRBD1 (6 bases). The CDR3 runs 12 residues. CDR1 and CDR2 from the germline V gene are SGHTA and FQGNSA. The sequenced CDR3 bases are TGTGCCAGCAGCCCCCAGAGGGGGGAA. Translated: CASSPQRGE. The CDR3 in full is CASSPQRGEAFF.

This clone was counted many times. CDR3 bases read: TGCAGTGCTAGCGGGGCAGATACG. The encoded protein is CSASGADT. The CDR3 in full is CSASGADTQYF. The V and J genes are TRBV20-1 and TRBJ2-3, with a tentative D call TRBD2 (5 bases). The read ends 3 residues before the CDR3 terminus; that terminus is restored from the germline J gene. V gave up 3 bases and J gave up 4 bases, with 5 bases separating them. CDR1 and CDR2 (germline): DFQATT, SNEGSKA (reference sequence). This CDR3 has 11 amino acids.

This clone appeared many times. The CDR3 goes on 3 residues after the read ends, and that part is filled in from the germline J gene. The rearrangement uses TRBV19 and TRBJ2-1; 9 nucleotides match TRBD1. Trimming cost V 8 bases and J 8 bases; bases outside gene matches: 10. CDR1 and CDR2 from the germline V gene are LNHDA and SQIVND (reference sequence). The length of the CDR3 is 14 residues. CDR3 region: CASGSQGAGDEQFF. The sequenced CDR3 bases are TGTGCCAGTGGATCACAGGGGGCTGGGGATGAG.

This clone was counted many times. With the read ending 3 residues before the CDR3 end, the germline J gene is used to fill in that end. This chain joins TRBV5-1 and TRBJ1-2; TRBD1 is a possible D gene (5 bases). The CDR3 is 14 amino acids. Trimming shortened V by 4 bases and J by 7 bases, and 17 bases separated the two germline ends. Germline V gene sequence: CDR1 SGHRS, CDR2 YFSETQ. CDR3 DNA, as far as it was read: TGCGCCAGCAGCCCGAACGCCCCAGGGAGTGGC. Its protein is CASSPNAPGSG. The entire CDR3 reads CASSPNAPGSGYTF.

This clone was counted many times. Read data end 3 residues before the CDR3 end; the end is taken from the germline J gene. The V and J genes are TRBV19 and TRBJ2-7; D remains unclear. The CDR3 is made up of 16 amino acids. V was cut by 4 bases and J by 6 bases, with 22 bases left in between. CDR1 and CDR2 (germline): LNHDA, SQIVND (reference sequence). The part of the CDR3 DNA that was read is TGTGCCAGTAGTACTCAGACCGTCTTATGGGCCGGCGAG. Translation: CASSTQTVLWAGE. The CDR3, in full, reads CASSTQTVLWAGEQYF.

Details on this clone: The read stops 3 residues short of the end of the CDR3; the missing end is completed from the germline J gene. V is TRBV2 and J is TRBJ1-6; TRBD1 matches 7 bases. The CDR3 sequence is 15 residues long. Germline CDR1 SNHLY, CDR2 FYNNEI. The covered CDR3 bases are TGTGCCAGCGGCGGGACAGTGGGCGGAATTCTAGCC. Protein: CASGGTVGGILA. In full, the CDR3 is CASGGTVGGILALHF.

Ten or more counts support this clone. The DNA ends 3 residues before the CDR3 does, and the rest of the CDR3 is filled in from the germline J gene. The V call is TRBV6-2 or TRBV6-3, the J call TRBJ1-1, with D possibly matching TRBD1 (5 bases). The CDR3 covers 14 residues. Trimming took 2 bases from V and 4 from J, leaving 11 bases between them. Looked up from germline, CDR1 is MNHEY and CDR2 is SVGEGT. Incomplete CDR3 DNA: TGTGCCAGCAGTTACGGGGGGAGCGGCACTGAA. This codes for CASSYGGSGTE. The whole CDR3 sequence is CASSYGGSGTEAFF.

On this clone itself: The read ends 3 residues before the CDR3 terminus; that terminus is restored from the germline J gene. Other DNA sequences in this sample translate to the same CDR3. The chain recombines TRBV5-1 with TRBJ1-1; D is uncertain. V dropped 2 bases and J dropped 0 bases, with 11 bases sitting between them. CDR1 SGHRS and CDR2 YFSETQ come from the germline V gene. This CDR3 contains 15 residues. The CDR3: CASSLTTGLNTEAFF. The CDR3 DNA, read in part, is TGCGCCAGCAGCTTAACGACGGGTTTGAACACTGAA.

This clone came up many times. The read stops 3 residues short of the end of the CDR3; the missing end is completed from the germline J gene. The chain couples TRBV20-1 to TRBJ2-5, with TRBD1 matching over 8 bases. The V and J ends lost 5 bases and 4 bases, in that order; junction bases with no gene match: 6. The germline gives CDR1 DFQATT, CDR2 SNEGSKA (reference sequence). This CDR3 spans 13 amino acids. This CDR3 reads CSAGKGQAETQYF. The DNA read from the CDR3 is TGCAGTGCTGGGAAGGGACAGGCAGAGACC.

About this clone: The CDR3 end lies 3 residues beyond the end of the read and is filled in from the germline J gene. The chain uses TRBV11-2 and TRBJ2-3; TRBD2 might be the D (5 bases). Germline CDR1 and CDR2: SGHAT and FQNNGV. CDR3 size: 14 residues. The CDR3 sequence: CASSFSSGNQPQYF. CDR3 DNA, as far as it was read: TGTGCCAGCAGCTTTAGTTCGGGGAATCAGCCG.

The table lists this clone with many counts. The read halts 3 residues ahead of the CDR3 end, with the missing end drawn from the germline J gene. The rearrangement uses TRBV10-3 and TRBJ1-6; no clear D gene. The CDR3 has 14 residues. CDR1 and CDR2 from the germline V gene are ENHRY and SYGVKD. Trimming cost V 4 bases and J 5 bases, with 9 bases left between them. The CDR3 spells CAISGYRDNSPLHF. The covered CDR3 bases are TGTGCCATCAGTGGGTACAGAGATAATTCACCC.

This clone was counted at least ten times. The CDR3 end lies 3 residues beyond the end of the read and is filled in from the germline J gene. The J gene is TRBJ2-3, the V gene TRBV7-3, with 9 bases aligning to TRBD1. The CDR3 has 15 amino acids. Per the germline V gene, CDR1 is SGHTA and CDR2 is FQGTGA. V gave up 5 bases and J gave up 0 bases; unmatched junction bases: 3. CDR3 sequence: CASSAGTGSTDTQYF. The CDR3 bases that were read are TGTGCCAGCAGCGCCGGGACAGGGAGCACAGATACG.

This clone was counted at least ten times. Read sequence stops 3 residues before the CDR3 end, and the germline J gene provides the missing end. The rearrangement links TRBV7-2 to TRBJ1-4; possibly TRBD1 for D (5 bases). CDR1 and CDR2 from the germline V gene are SGHTA and FQGNSA. Trimming took 5 bases from V and 3 from J, leaving 7 bases between them. The CDR3 loop spans 13 amino acids. Incomplete CDR3 DNA: TGTGCCAGCAGCCGACAGTCTAATGAAAAA. This codes for CASSRQSNEK. The complete CDR3 sequence is CASSRQSNEKLFF.

In the case of this clone: A much larger clone lies a single base off, so this may be a read error. The read terminates 3 residues before the CDR3 end, so the remaining end is supplied by the germline J gene. The V call is TRBV19, the J call TRBJ1-4; tentative D call: TRBD1 (5 bases). CDR1 and CDR2 from the germline V gene are LNHDA and SQIVND (reference sequence). CDR3 length: 14 amino acids. The part of the CDR3 DNA that was read is TGTGCCAGTAGTATCCGGGGGGATAATTCACCA. Protein product: CASSIRGDNSP. The whole CDR3 is CASSIRGDNSPLFF. Combining the CDR3 with reference TRBV19 and TRBJ1-4 gives the whole variable domain DGGITQSPKYLFRKEGQNVTLSCEQNLNHDAMYWYRQDPGQGLRLIYYSQIVNDFQKGDIAEGYSVSREKKESFPLTVTSAQKNPTAFYLCASSIRGDNSPLFFGSGTQLSVL.

In this sample, this clone turned up many times. The read stops 3 residues short of the end of the CDR3; the missing end is completed from the germline J gene. The chain uses TRBV7-9 and TRBJ1-2; D unresolved. CDR3 size: 15 residues. Trimming took 5 bases from V and 4 from J, leaving 17 bases between them. Germline CDR1 reads SEHNR; CDR2 reads FQNEAQ (reference sequence). CDR3 amino acids: CASSGGSPVLYGYTF. The DNA read from the CDR3 is TGTGCCAGCAGCGGCGGCAGCCCCGTCCTCTATGGC.

This clone was counted many times. The CDR3 end falls 3 residues outside the read, so it is completed with the germline J gene. V and J are TRBV18 and TRBJ2-2; D gene unclear. This CDR3 region has 12 residues. The germline CDR1 and CDR2 sequences are KGHSH and LQKENI. CDR3 DNA (partial): TGTGCCAGCTCACCAGCGGATGAAAAG. Protein product: CASSPADEK. The entire CDR3 protein is CASSPADEKLFF.

This clone came up a few times. The DNA ends 3 residues before the CDR3 does, and the rest of the CDR3 is filled in from the germline J gene. This sequence joins TRBV18 and TRBJ1-2; tentatively, D is TRBD1 (6 bases). There are 14 residues in the CDR3. V was pared by 1 base and J by 1 base, with 7 bases between. Looked up from germline, CDR1 is KGHSH and CDR2 is LQKENI. The CDR3: CASSPRDNNYGYTF. Partial CDR3 DNA: TGTGCCAGCTCACCACGGGACAATAACTATGGC.

This clone has more than one count but fewer than ten. The sequenced CDR3 bases are TGTGCCAGCAGCCACGGTGGGTCCGGGACAGGGGGCGGCGAG. Amino acids: CASSHGGSGTGGGE. The full CDR3 protein is CASSHGGSGTGGGEQYF. The rearrangement links TRBV16 to TRBJ2-7; 12 bases are a match to TRBD1. The CDR3 end lies 3 residues beyond the end of the read and is filled in from the germline J gene. V shed 3 bases and J 6 bases; nucleotides not matched to a gene: 12. CDR3 size: 17 residues. Germline CDR1 reads KGHSY; CDR2 reads FQNENV.

On this clone itself: One junction end disagrees with the germline gene, perhaps due to a read error. The read ends 3 residues early relative to the CDR3; the germline J gene fills the gap. Other nucleotide sequences from this sample produce the same CDR3. The gene calls are TRBV20-1 and TRBJ1-3; 7 bases agree with TRBD1. This CDR3 region has 13 residues. Germline CDR1 DFQATT, CDR2 SNEGSKA (reference sequence). The CDR3 spells CSAATGPGNTIYF. The CDR3 DNA, read in part, is TGCAGTGCTGCGACAGGGCCAGGAAACACA.

In this sample, this clone turned up many times. The read ends 3 residues shy of where the CDR3 ends; the end is completed using the germline J gene. The gene calls are TRBV20-1 and TRBJ2-2; 7 nucleotides agree with TRBD1. Germline values: CDR1 DFQATT, CDR2 SNEGSKA (reference sequence). The length of the CDR3 is 13 residues. The part of the CDR3 DNA that was read is TGCAGTGCCCTCTTGGGACAGACGGAAAAG. Protein product: CSALLGQTEK. The entire CDR3 sequence reads CSALLGQTEKLFF.

This clone was seen repeatedly, ten times or more. The CDR3 is cut off 3 residues early in the read; its end comes from the germline J gene. The chain employs TRBV18 and TRBJ2-2; tentatively, D is TRBD1 (6 bases). Germline CDR1 KGHSH, CDR2 LQKENI. V lost 6 bases and J 2 bases, leaving 10 bases between the germline ends. This CDR3 contains 14 residues. The CDR3 is CASSKGENTGELFF. The CDR3 bases that were read are TGTGCCAGCTCTAAGGGGGAAAACACCGGGGAG. Full variable domain (remainder filled in from reference TRBV18 and TRBJ2-2): NAGVMQNPRHLVRRRGQEARLRCSPMKGHSHVYWYRQLPEEGLKFMVYLQKENIIDESGMPKERFSAEFPKEGPSILRIQQVVRGDSAAYFCASSKGENTGELFFGEGSRLTVL.

Ten or more counts support this clone. The CDR3 reads CSASRGVAGGSPDTQYF. The part of the CDR3 DNA that was read is TGCAGTGCCTCTCGCGGGGTAGCGGGAGGTAGTCCAGATACG. The chain couples TRBV20-1 to TRBJ2-3; 10 bases align to TRBD2. The read terminates 3 residues ahead of where the CDR3 ends, so the germline J gene completes it. The CDR3 has 17 amino acids. Germline CDR1 is DFQATT and CDR2 is SNEGSKA (reference sequence). J lost 4 bases, V lost 6 bases, and 16 bases had no gene match.

Many counts were recorded for this clone. The DNA ends 3 residues before the CDR3 does, and the rest of the CDR3 is filled in from the germline J gene. This chain joins TRBV6-2 or TRBV6-3 and TRBJ1-2, with D possibly matching TRBD1 (6 bases). Trimming left V 8 bases short and J 2 bases short, with 9 bases between. The germline V gene has CDR1 MNHEY and CDR2 SVGEGT. CDR3 length: 12 residues. CDR3 bases read: TGTGCCAGCGGAGGGGGAAACTATGGC. Protein: CASGGGNYG. The whole CDR3 protein is CASGGGNYGYTF.

This clone was seen repeatedly, ten times or more. The CDR3 end falls 3 residues outside the read, so it is completed with the germline J gene. V and J are TRBV5-5 and TRBJ2-1; D is unresolved. This CDR3 comprises 13 residues. Germline V CDR1 and CDR2: SGHKS, YYEKEE (reference sequence). V was cut by 4 bases and J by 4 bases, with 9 bases left in between. The covered CDR3 bases are TGTGCCAGCAGCCGGTGGGCGTACAATGAG. It codes for CASSRWAYNE. The full-length CDR3 reads as CASSRWAYNEQFF.

This clone was recorded at least ten times. Read data end 3 residues before the CDR3 end; the end is taken from the germline J gene. The chain is built from TRBV5-1 and TRBJ1-1; D remains unclear. V shed 5 bases and J shed 1 base, with 15 bases lying between them. Germline values: CDR1 SGHRS, CDR2 YFSETQ. The CDR3 sequence is 15 residues long. CDR3 residues: CASRVDEVGNTEAFF. CDR3 DNA, as far as it was read: TGCGCCAGCAGGGTTGATGAGGTTGGGAACACTGAA.

This clone was counted at least ten times. The read terminates 3 residues before the CDR3 end, so the remaining end is supplied by the germline J gene. The rearrangement joins TRBV5-4 to TRBJ1-1; D not certain. The CDR3 is made up of 15 amino acids. Germline V gives CDR1 SGHNT, CDR2 YYREEE (reference sequence). With 1 base removed from V and 4 bases from J, the gap between germline ends came to 14 bases. The sequenced part of the CDR3 DNA is TGTGCCAGCAGCTTGCGGAGGGCGACGGTCACTGAA. Translating gives CASSLRRATVTE. The whole CDR3 protein is CASSLRRATVTEAFF.

This clone was counted ten times or more. The sequenced fragment ends 3 residues before the CDR3 boundary, so the rest is inferred from the germline J gene. The V gene is TRBV12-5, the J gene TRBJ2-1; 11 bases are shared with TRBD1. Germline-derived CDR1 and CDR2 are LGHNT and FRNRAP. The CDR3 spans 15 residues. The junction had 5 bases not matched to a gene; V was cut back by 5 bases and J by 5 bases. The part of the CDR3 DNA that was read is TGTGCTAGTGGTCCTGGGACAGGGGGTAACAATGAG. It is translated as CASGPGTGGNNE. The whole CDR3 sequence is CASGPGTGGNNEQFF.